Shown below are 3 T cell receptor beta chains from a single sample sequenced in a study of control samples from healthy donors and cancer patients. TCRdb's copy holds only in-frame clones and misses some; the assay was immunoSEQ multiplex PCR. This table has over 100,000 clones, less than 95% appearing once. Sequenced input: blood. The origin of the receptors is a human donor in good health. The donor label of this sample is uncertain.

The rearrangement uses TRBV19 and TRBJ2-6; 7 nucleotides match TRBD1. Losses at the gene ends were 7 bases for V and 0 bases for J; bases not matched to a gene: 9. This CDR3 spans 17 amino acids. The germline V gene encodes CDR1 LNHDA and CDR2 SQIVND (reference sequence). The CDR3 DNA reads TGTGCCAGTACCCTCCGACAGGGCCTCTCTGGGGCCAACGTCCTGACTTTC. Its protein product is CASTLRQGLSGANVLTF. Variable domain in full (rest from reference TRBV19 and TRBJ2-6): DGGITQSPKYLFRKEGQNVTLSCEQNLNHDAMYWYRQDPGQGLRLIYYSQIVNDFQKGDIAEGYSVSREKKESFPLTVTSAQKNPTAFYLCASTLRQGLSGANVLTFGAGSRLTVL.

The CDR3 region is CASSQVQVRNTEAFF. Written as DNA, the CDR3 is TGTGCCAGCAGCCAAGTTCAGGTCAGGAACACTGAAGCTTTCTTT. The chain recombines TRBV4-2 with TRBJ1-1; no definite D call. CDR3 size: 15 residues. Between the trimmed V and J ends, which lost 1 base and 1 base, there was a span of 10 bases. Germline CDR1 LGHNA, CDR2 YNFKEQ.

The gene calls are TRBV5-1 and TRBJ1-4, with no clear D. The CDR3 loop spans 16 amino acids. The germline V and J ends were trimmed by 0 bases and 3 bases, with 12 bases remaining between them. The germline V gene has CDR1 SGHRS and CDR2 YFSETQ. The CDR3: CASSLVHSQPNEKLFF. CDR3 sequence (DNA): TGCGCCAGCAGCTTGGTCCACAGTCAGCCTAATGAAAAACTGTTTTTT.